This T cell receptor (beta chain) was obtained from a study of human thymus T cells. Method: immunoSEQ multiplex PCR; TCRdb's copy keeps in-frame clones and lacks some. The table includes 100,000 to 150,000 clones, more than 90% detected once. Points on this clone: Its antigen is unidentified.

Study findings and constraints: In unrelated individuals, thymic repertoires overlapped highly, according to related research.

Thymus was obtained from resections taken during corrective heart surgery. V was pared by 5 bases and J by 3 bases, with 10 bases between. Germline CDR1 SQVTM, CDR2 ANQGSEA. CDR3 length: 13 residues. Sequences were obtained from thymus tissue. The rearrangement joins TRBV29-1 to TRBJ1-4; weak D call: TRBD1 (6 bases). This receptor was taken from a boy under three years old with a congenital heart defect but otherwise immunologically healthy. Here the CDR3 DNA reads TGCAGCGTTCTCAGGGGTGCTAATGAAAAACTGTTTTTT. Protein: CSVLRGANEKLFF. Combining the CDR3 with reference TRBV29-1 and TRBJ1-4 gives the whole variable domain SAVISQKPSRDICQRGTSLTIQCQVDSQVTMMFWYRQQPGQSLTLIATANQGSEATYESGFVIDKFPISRPNLTFSTLTVSNMSPEDSSIYLCSVLRGANEKLFFGSGTQLSVL.